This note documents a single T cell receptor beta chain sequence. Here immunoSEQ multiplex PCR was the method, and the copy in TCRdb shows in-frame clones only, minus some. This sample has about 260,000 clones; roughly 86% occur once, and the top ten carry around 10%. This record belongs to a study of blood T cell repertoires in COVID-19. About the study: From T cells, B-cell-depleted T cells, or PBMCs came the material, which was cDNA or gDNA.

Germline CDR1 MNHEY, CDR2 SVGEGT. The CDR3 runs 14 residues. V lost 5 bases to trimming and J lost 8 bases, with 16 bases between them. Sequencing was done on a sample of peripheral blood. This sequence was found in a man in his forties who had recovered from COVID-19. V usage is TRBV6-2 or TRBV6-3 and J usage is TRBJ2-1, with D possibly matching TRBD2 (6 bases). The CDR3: CASSAFGRADEQFF. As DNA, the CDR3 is TGTGCCAGCAGTGCCTTCGGGAGAGCCGATGAGCAGTTCTTC.